This T cell receptor (beta chain) was identified in a study of T-cell memory formation after mild COVID-19 (dated by TCRdb to the early 2020s). About the full investigation: TCR sequence clusters from the two donors were found to be largely donor specific. In two donors, T-cell clones that expanded and contracted after mild COVID-19 were followed by sequencing TCRalpha and TCRbeta repertoires longitudinally. The cohort comprised two young, previously healthy adult volunteers, one female and one male.

The germline V gene gives CDR1 as LGHNA and CDR2 as YSLEER. Deletion took 1 base off V and 7 bases off J, with a span of 3 bases between the germline ends. From the cysteine up to the phenylalanine, the CDR3 has a length of 11 residues. This entry keeps only the CDR3 DNA: 33 bases, framed from base 1. PBMCs were isolated by Ficoll-Paque density gradient centrifugation. As concerns this clonotype: Its antigen specificity is not known. No base-level quality is on record; no much larger clone is a single base apart.

Beyond this particular receptor, the publication reports: SARS-CoV-2 specificity was not confirmed for the second-wave clones peaking on day 37. The study covered only a couple of mild cases, and larger cohorts including severe cases with pre-infection samples were considered necessary. Balanced CD4/CD8 phenotypes were observed for clones contracting from day 15 to 85, whereas a bias towards CD4+ was observed for a second wave of clones expanding from day 15 to 37. The detection of some responding clones in pre-infection memory suggests that pre-existing cross-reactive memory T cells joined the SARS-CoV-2 response. Contracting CD4+ clones were found mainly in CM and EM memory subsets, while CD8+ clones were enriched in EMRA.

TCRdb names Illumina NovaSeq 6000 as the instrument used. cDNA libraries for TCRalpha and TCRbeta were prepared by 5'RACE using constant-segment primers, with sample barcodes and unique molecular identifiers added. Trizol reagent was used to extract RNA from every sample. Library amplification was performed in two PCR steps, and a second sample barcode and Illumina TruSeq adapters were introduced in the second step. The libraries were sequenced on an Illumina NovaSeq using 2 x 150 bp paired-end reads. The paper's data handling went like this. With migec v1.2.7, reads were demultiplexed and then collapsed into UMI-guided consensus sequences. Using mixcr v2.1.11, UMI consensuses were aligned to TRA and TRB V and J templates and then assembled into clonotypes. Clonotypes were classified as expanded or contracted when called significant by both edgeR and NoisET, with noise models trained on biological replicates. For edgeR calls, the thresholds were a false discovery rate-adjusted p below 0.01 and a log2 fold-change of 1. As an exploratory analysis of dynamics, max-normalized trajectories of the 1000 most abundant clonotypes were examined with PCA combined with hierarchical clustering. The CD4 or CD8 phenotype of responding clones was assigned using the separately sequenced CD4+ and CD8+ repertoires. TCRdb redid the processing of the public reads, applying fastp at Q25 and MiXCR, and retained in-frame beta chains. Records with the same CDR3 protein are collapsed into one entry carrying the most frequent genes and DNA. In this record, the V and J calls reflect TCRdb's handling and not the investigators' own analysis. Present in this sample are nearly 350,000 distinct CDR3 sequences, 10% to 15% of which were seen just once. The ten largest clonotypes hold roughly 23% of the sample.

Sequencing was carried out using PBMCs or a T cell subset sorted from them (not recorded which). The sequence derives from a man aged 18 to 35 who had mild COVID-19 (a few samples of this study predate the infection). The sample titles of this study are shuffled in the database, so cell type and time point are left out; the donor was told from shared clones. The V and J segments used are TRBV4-3 and TRBJ2-3, with the D segment identity uncertain. The CDR3 amino acid sequence is: CASSQGHTQYF. The DNA sequence is TGCGCCAGCAGCCAAGGTCATACGCAGTATTTT.